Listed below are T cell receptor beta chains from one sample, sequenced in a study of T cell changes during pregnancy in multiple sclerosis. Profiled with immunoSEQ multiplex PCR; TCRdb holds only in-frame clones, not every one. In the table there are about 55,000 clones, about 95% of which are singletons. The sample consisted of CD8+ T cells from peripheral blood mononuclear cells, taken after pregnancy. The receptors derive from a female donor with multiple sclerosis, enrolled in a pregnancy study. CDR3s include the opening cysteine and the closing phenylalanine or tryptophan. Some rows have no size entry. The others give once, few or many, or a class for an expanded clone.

CASMGASNQPQHF,13,TRBV2,TRBJ1-5,-
CASSLAGYHYEQYF,14,TRBV27,TRBJ2-7,-
CASSMYQGIGNTIYF,15,TRBV19,TRBJ1-3,-
CASSLTAGEYEQYF,14,TRBV27,TRBJ2-7,-
CASSEYNEANYGYTF,15,TRBV25-1,TRBJ1-2,-
CASSWGTGSGQPQHF,15,TRBV28,TRBJ1-5,-
CASGLVGLSHEQFF,14,TRBV12-5,TRBJ2-1,-
CASSLRQGASGELFF,15,TRBV5-1,TRBJ2-2,once
CASSLKGRDQHF,12,TRBV5-4,TRBJ1-5,-
CASSIGAGSREQYF,14,TRBV19,TRBJ2-7,-
CAWSAIRGLNQHF,13,TRBV30,TRBJ1-5,-
CASSSVLYNEQFF,13,TRBV9,TRBJ2-1,once
CASSFGDTEAFF,12,TRBV5-4,TRBJ1-1,-
CASSEARGYEQYF,13,TRBV6-1,TRBJ2-7,-
CASSVSREGPRDIQYF,16,TRBV9,TRBJ2-4,-
CASNGQQGYTEAFF,14,TRBV19,TRBJ1-1,-
CASKMLEGTEAFF,13,TRBV25-1,TRBJ1-1,once
CASSFSVVLAENNEQFF,17,TRBV5-6,TRBJ2-1,-
CASSRTGTERYEQYF,15,TRBV11-2,TRBJ2-7,-
CASSQDSGTANTGELFF,17,TRBV4-2,TRBJ2-2,-
CASSLESAYEQYF,13,TRBV5-4,TRBJ2-7,-
CASSSGTGPPYEQYF,15,TRBV14,TRBJ2-7,-
CASKPSPGGTEAFF,14,TRBV7-2,TRBJ1-1,-
CASSLWQEGARVDEQYF,17,TRBV7-2,TRBJ2-7,-
CASRLSGGLREQYF,14,TRBV2,TRBJ2-7,-
CASSTPRRNTDTQYF,15,TRBV28,TRBJ2-3,-
CASSQDGNEQYF,12,TRBV4-1,TRBJ2-7,-
CASSYWYGTSGSSYNEQFF,19,TRBV5-6,TRBJ2-1,-
CASSPGTSGNEQFF,14,TRBV7-6,TRBJ2-1,-
CASSLGGHTEAFF,13,TRBV7-9,TRBJ1-1,-
CASSLYRDRVTEAFF,15,TRBV6-1,TRBJ1-1,once
CASSEAAGDGNQPQHF,16,TRBV6-1,TRBJ1-5,-
CASGLVAEKLFF,12,TRBV12-5,TRBJ1-4,once
CASSLGTLPQETQYF,15,TRBV7-9,TRBJ2-5,-
CASRLGQGRSYEQYF,15,TRBV11-2,TRBJ2-7,-
CASSISRYSNQPQHF,15,TRBV19,TRBJ1-5,-
CSTSGSPGNEQFF,13,TRBV29-1,TRBJ2-1,-
CASRRDAYYEQYF,13,TRBV27,TRBJ2-7,once
CASSLGPQARRFF,13,TRBV5-4,TRBJ1-4,-
CASSPTGRLGEQYF,14,TRBV11-2,TRBJ2-7,-
CSVEDHSDTQYF,12,TRBV29-1,TRBJ2-3,-
CASSPPGPNTEAFF,14,TRBV7-9,TRBJ1-1,-
CASSPIQGSSYEQYF,15,TRBV5-4,TRBJ2-7,-